The next 16 T cell receptor beta chains were all read from a single sample in a study of blood T cell repertoires in COVID-19. Sequencing used immunoSEQ multiplex PCR; TCRdb keeps in-frame clones, though not all of them. The table lists about 210,000 clones, roughly 90% of them singletons. The sequenced material came from PBMCs or T cells enriched from blood (not recorded which). Receptor source: a young woman who had recovered from COVID-19.

This sequence joins TRBV9 and TRBJ2-1; TRBD2 aligns across 13 bases. J lost 4 bases, V lost 4 bases, and 5 bases had no gene match. The CDR3 runs 16 residues. Germline values: CDR1 SGDLS, CDR2 YYNGEE. The CDR3 DNA reads TGTGCCAGCAGCCCAGGACTAGCGGGGGTGTACAATGAGCAGTTCTTC. Protein product: CASSPGLAGVYNEQFF.

V is TRBV11-2 and J is TRBJ2-3; D might be TRBD2 (5 bases). The V end lost 2 bases, the J end lost 3 bases, and 6 bases lay between the germline ends. The CDR3 is 13 residues long. CDR1 is SGHAT and CDR2 is FQNNGV in the germline V gene. Here the CDR3 reads CASSLSGTDTQYF. CDR3 nucleotide sequence: TGTGCCAGCAGCTTAAGCGGAACAGATACGCAGTATTTT. Filled out from reference TRBV11-2 and TRBJ2-3, the complete variable domain reads EAGVAQSPRYKIIEKRQSVAFWCNPISGHATLYWYQQILGQGPKLLIQFQNNGVVDDSQLPKDRFSAERLKGVDSTLKIQPAKLEDSAVYLCASSLSGTDTQYFGPGTRLTVL.

The V gene is TRBV2, the J gene TRBJ2-1; D is unresolved. V was clipped by 6 bases and J by 0 bases, with 12 bases between them. The CDR3 is 15 amino acids. Germline loops: CDR1 SNHLY, CDR2 FYNNEI. The CDR3 region is CASSVTASSYNEQFF. Here the CDR3 DNA reads TGTGCCAGCAGCGTGACTGCTAGCTCCTACAATGAGCAGTTCTTC.

The V gene is TRBV4-2, the J gene TRBJ2-1, with 9 bases that match TRBD2. This CDR3 contains 16 residues. CDR1 and CDR2 from the germline V gene are LGHNA and YNFKEQ. With V trimmed by 1 base and J by 3 bases, 4 bases remained unmatched. CDR3 sequence reads: CASSQVGTSYYNEQFF. DNA for the CDR3: TGTGCCAGCAGCCAAGTGGGGACTAGCTACTACAATGAGCAGTTCTTC.

This clone showed up just a few times. The genes are TRBV6-1 and TRBJ1-1, with D perhaps matching TRBD1 (5 bases). CDR3 length: 15 amino acids. Germline V CDR1 and CDR2: MNHNS, SASEGT. Trimming cost V 0 bases and J 2 bases, with 10 bases left between them. CDR3 loop: CASSEAGEANTEAFF. Here the CDR3 DNA reads TGTGCCAGCAGTGAAGCAGGGGAGGCAAACACTGAAGCTTTCTTT.

The rearrangement links TRBV2 to TRBJ1-2, with a weak D call TRBD1 (5 bases). V gave up 5 bases and J gave up 7 bases, with 17 bases separating them. The CDR3 is 14 residues long. Looked up from germline, CDR1 is SNHLY and CDR2 is FYNNEI. In DNA form, the CDR3 reads TGTGCCAGCAGTCGAACAGGCGTCAGGGTTGGCTACACCTTC. Amino acid sequence: CASSRTGVRVGYTF.

This sequence joins TRBV1 and TRBJ2-7; the table names TRBD1, a call not compared with the DNA. TRBV1 is listed as a pseudogene. The CDR3 extends over 17 amino acids. CDR3 amino acids: CTSSQDSIRLEIREQYF. The CDR3, as DNA: TGCACCAGCAGCCAAGATTCTATCAGGCTCGAGATACGAGAGCAGTACTTC.

The chain links TRBV5-4 to TRBJ2-1, with 7 bases matching TRBD2. The CDR3 has 12 residues. Germline lookup yields CDR1 SGHNT and CDR2 YYREEE (reference sequence). V was clipped by 3 bases and J by 7 bases; unmatched bases: 1. This CDR3 reads CASSSGGNEQFF. The DNA for the CDR3 is TGTGCCAGCAGCTCGGGGGGAAATGAGCAGTTCTTC.

This clone was detected only once. The gene calls are TRBV5-1 and TRBJ2-7; 9 nucleotides line up with TRBD1. The CDR3 totals 16 residues. Trimming took 4 bases from V and 7 from J; bases not matched to a gene: 15. Germline V gives CDR1 SGHRS, CDR2 YFSETQ. CDR3 nucleotides: TGCGCCAGCAGCCCACGGGTGGGGACAGGGAGGTGGGAGCAGTACTTC. Translated: CASSPRVGTGRWEQYF. Full variable domain (remainder filled in from reference TRBV5-1 and TRBJ2-7): KAGVTQTPRYLIKTRGQQVTLSCSPISGHRSVSWYQQTPGQGLQFLFEYFSETQRNKGNFPGRFSGRQFSNSRSEMNVSTLELGDSALYLCASSPRVGTGRWEQYFGPGTRLTVT.

The chain combines TRBV18 with TRBJ2-2; TRBD2 is a possible D gene (6 bases). Germline loops: CDR1 KGHSH, CDR2 LQKENI. The CDR3 is made up of 15 amino acids. Trimming removed 3 bases from V and 2 bases from J, with 10 bases in between. The DNA for the CDR3 is TGTGCCAGCTCACCTGCGGGACCCAACACCGGGGAGCTGTTTTTT. Translation: CASSPAGPNTGELFF.

V is TRBV30 and J is TRBJ1-6; D remains ambiguous. The CDR3 extends over 12 amino acids. CDR1 and CDR2 (germline): GTSNPN, SVGIG (reference sequence). Trimming pared 4 bases from V and 9 bases from J, leaving 10 bases between. This CDR3 is CAWTLGGSPLHF. CDR3 coding DNA: TGTGCCTGGACTTTAGGAGGTTCACCCCTCCACTTT. Full variable domain (missing parts from reference TRBV30 and TRBJ1-6): SQTIHQWPATLVQPVGSPLSLECTVEGTSNPNLYWYRQAAGRGLQLLFYSVGIGQISSEVPQNLSASRPQDRQFILSSKKLLLSDSGFYLCAWTLGGSPLHFGNGTRLTVT.

The chain recombines TRBV20-1 with TRBJ1-3, with TRBD1 matching over 8 bases. The junction had 2 bases not matched to a gene; V was cut back by 3 bases and J by 1 base. Germline assignment: CDR1 DFQATT and CDR2 SNEGSKA (reference sequence). This CDR3 spans 14 amino acids. CDR3 in DNA: TGCAGTGCTAGTGACAGGGGTTCTGGAAACACCATATATTTT. This gives the protein CSASDRGSGNTIYF.

The chain recombines TRBV5-4 with TRBJ2-2; D is possibly TRBD1 (6 bases). Germline values: CDR1 SGHNT, CDR2 YYREEE (reference sequence). V lost 4 bases and J lost 7, with 14 bases in between. The CDR3 is 14 amino acids. Here the CDR3 reads CASSPYRVGGELFF. In DNA, the CDR3 is TGTGCCAGCAGCCCCTACAGGGTGGGCGGGGAGCTGTTTTTT.

V and J are TRBV2 and TRBJ2-3; D ambiguous. The CDR3 has 15 amino acids. Trimming took 3 bases from V and 0 from J, leaving 10 bases between them. Germline lookup yields CDR1 SNHLY and CDR2 FYNNEI. The CDR3 is CASSDRVTSTDTQYF. The DNA for the CDR3 is TGTGCCAGCAGTGATAGAGTAACTAGCACAGATACGCAGTATTTT.

The rearrangement links TRBV3-1 (or the pseudogene TRBV3-2) to TRBJ2-1; no definite D call. Germline V gene data show CDR1 as LGHDT and CDR2 as YNNKEL (reference sequence). Trimming took 0 bases from V and 7 from J, leaving 7 bases between them. The CDR3 covers 13 residues. The CDR3 region is CASSQDEVNEQFF. The CDR3 DNA reads as TGTGCCAGCAGCCAAGATGAGGTGAATGAGCAGTTCTTC.

Turning to this clone: A much larger clone sits a single nucleotide away, making a read error possible. The same CDR3 also results from other DNA sequences found in this sample. This chain uses TRBV5-1 with TRBJ1-4; 9 bases align to TRBD1. Germline CDR1 reads SGHRS; CDR2 reads YFSETQ. The V gene end was trimmed by 0 bases and the J gene end by 6 bases; junction bases not matched to a gene: 12. The CDR3 contains 18 residues. For the CDR3, the DNA is TGCGCCAGCAGCTTGGAGGGACAGGGACGGGGGGCATATGAAAAACTGTTTTTT. As protein: CASSLEGQGRGAYEKLFF.